The rows below give T cell receptor beta chains drawn from one sample of a study of T-cell memory formation after mild COVID-19. In TCRdb, the 5' RACE reads were re-called with MiXCR into one record per CDR3 protein. Counted here are roughly 500,000 distinct CDR3 sequences, about a fifth occurring once; the ten biggest clones make up approximately 13%. The sequencing input was PBMCs or a T cell subset sorted from them (not recorded which). These TCRs come from an adult woman who had mild COVID-19 (a few samples of this study predate the infection). Cell type and time point are not known. Each CDR3 is given with its conserved first and last residue. The order of the fields is D gene, clone size, V gene, J gene, CDR3 DNA, CDR3 protein. D genes are given only for firm matches. Clone size is stated in some rows and not others, as once, few, many or a class when expanded.

TRBD1	.	TRBV5-1	TRBJ2-2	TGCGCCAGCAGCTTGGGGGACAGGGCCACCGGGGAGCTGTTTTTT	CASSLGDRATGELFF
.	.	TRBV4-1	TRBJ2-5	TGCGCCAGCAGCCAACCAGGAGGGGAGGAGACCCAGTACTTC	CASSQPGGEETQYF
TRBD2	.	TRBV12-3/TRBV12-4	TRBJ2-1	TGTGCCAGCAGTCCCACCCAAGGACTAGCGGGGGAGAATGAGCAGTTCTTC	CASSPTQGLAGENEQFF
TRBD2	few	TRBV12-3/TRBV12-4	TRBJ2-3	TGTGCCAGCAGTTTAGGTCTAGCGGTAGTTACTAGCACAGATACGCAGTATTTT	CASSLGLAVVTSTDTQYF
.	many	TRBV4-1	TRBJ2-7	TGCGCCAGCAGCCAAGATATATATTCCTACGAGCAGTACTTC	CASSQDIYSYEQYF
.	few	TRBV4-1	TRBJ2-7	TGCGCCAGCAGCCAAGATTTGGTAGGGCAGGGCTACGAGCAGTACTTC	CASSQDLVGQGYEQYF
.	.	TRBV7-6	TRBJ2-1	TGTGCCAGCAGCCCCCAGGATGGCTCCTACAATGAGCAGTTCTTC	CASSPQDGSYNEQFF
.	.	TRBV20-1	TRBJ1-1	TGCAGTGCTAGAGATGGACGACAGCACGAAGCTTTCTTT	CSARDGRQHEAFF
TRBD2	.	TRBV6-5	TRBJ2-7	TGTGCCAGCTCAGTTACGGACCGCGGGAGCTCCTACGAGCAGTACTTC	CASSVTDRGSSYEQYF
.	few	TRBV7-9	TRBJ2-6	TGTGCCAGCAGCTGGACTCGAGGACGGGGCTCTGGGGCCAACGTCCTGACTTTC	CASSWTRGRGSGANVLTF
.	.	TRBV7-9	TRBJ2-5	TGTGCCAGCAGCTATTTGGGCCACCAAGAGACCCAGTACTTC	CASSYLGHQETQYF
TRBD2	.	TRBV9	TRBJ2-3	TGTGCCAGCAGCGTAGCTGACGGACTAGAGGATACGCAGTATTTT	CASSVADGLEDTQYF
TRBD1	.	TRBV5-1	TRBJ2-1	TGCGCCAGCAGCTTTTACAGGGGTCATCACAATGAGCAGTTCTTC	CASSFYRGHHNEQFF
.	.	TRBV3-1	TRBJ1-1	TGTGCCAGCAGACGACAGAACACTGAAGCTTTCTTT	CASRRQNTEAFF
.	few	TRBV2	TRBJ1-2	TGTGCCAGCAGTCAGTTACAGGGTGGCGGCTACACCTTC	CASSQLQGGGYTF
TRBD2	few	TRBV6-6	TRBJ2-1	TGTGCCAGCAGTTACTCGACTAGCGGTAGCTCCTACAATGAGCAGTTCTTC	CASSYSTSGSSYNEQFF
.	.	TRBV5-6	TRBJ2-7	TGTGCCAGCAGCTCAGATCGTTACTACGAGCAGTACTTC	CASSSDRYYEQYF
.	few	TRBV9	TRBJ2-5	TGTGCCAGCAGCGTAGGGGGGACCAATCAAGAGACCCAGTACTTC	CASSVGGTNQETQYF
.	.	TRBV5-1	TRBJ2-4	TGCGCCAGCAGCTTGGACGGGATGGGGAACATTCAGTACTTC	CASSLDGMGNIQYF
.	.	TRBV5-6	TRBJ2-5	TGTGCCAGCAGCTTGATTGGGGATGAAGAGACCCAGTACTTC	CASSLIGDEETQYF
.	.	TRBV4-1	TRBJ1-1	TGCGCCAGCAGCCAAGATAATTCACCCGCCGGCACTGAAGCTTTCTTT	CASSQDNSPAGTEAFF
.	few	TRBV7-6	TRBJ2-1	TGTGCCAGCAGCTTAACAGGGATTTCCTACAATGAGCAGTTCTTC	CASSLTGISYNEQFF
TRBD1	.	TRBV12-3/TRBV12-4	TRBJ1-2	TGTGCCAGCAGTTTAACCCGGGACAGGGGGGACTATGGCTACACCTTC	CASSLTRDRGDYGYTF
TRBD2	.	TRBV7-2	TRBJ2-3	TGTGCCAGCAGCTTTCTAGCGGGGGTCGGCACAGATACGCAGTATTTT	CASSFLAGVGTDTQYF
.	.	TRBV11-3	TRBJ2-1	TGTGCCAGCAGCTTAGGCCTCGGTCAGGGAAATGAGCAGTTCTTC	CASSLGLGQGNEQFF
.	.	TRBV11-3	TRBJ2-5	TGTGCCAGCAGCTTAGTAACAGCCCAAGAGACCCAGTACTTC	CASSLVTAQETQYF
TRBD1	few	TRBV5-1	TRBJ2-3	TGCGCCAGCAGCGCCGGGACAGGGGACATCACAGATACGCAGTATTTT	CASSAGTGDITDTQYF
.	.	TRBV29-1	TRBJ2-6	TGCAGCGCCGAATACAGGGAGTGGTATGGGGCCAACGTCCTGACTTTC	CSAEYREWYGANVLTF
.	many	TRBV5-6	TRBJ2-7	TGTGCCAGCAGCTTGGGTCAGAGCGCCTACGAGCAGTACTTC	CASSLGQSAYEQYF
TRBD2	few	TRBV6-2/TRBV6-3	TRBJ2-5	TGTGCCAGCAGACCGGGACTAGCGGGGGGGCACGAGACCCAGTACTTC	CASRPGLAGGHETQYF
.	.	TRBV14	TRBJ1-2	TGTGCCAGCAGCCCTGGCGGCCTAGGCTACACCTTC	CASSPGGLGYTF